The 7 T cell receptor beta chains presented below share a single source sample, sequenced in a study of T cells in Graves' hyperthyroidism and ophthalmopathy. The CDR3 regions of TCR beta were amplified from RNA transcripts. Carried out on the TCR CDR3, a first-round RT-PCR used the HTBI primer set. MiXCR, applied by TCRdb to the multiplex PCR reads, yields one record per CDR3 protein. The sample shows about 540,000 distinct CDR3 sequences, around 46% of them seen only once. Material: peripheral blood or thyroid tissue (not recorded which). The receptors shown here come from a woman aged 18 to 35 with Graves' hyperthyroidism.

The chain combines TRBV5-1 with TRBJ2-1; D may be TRBD1 (5 bases). Looked up from germline, CDR1 is SGHRS and CDR2 is YFSETQ. This CDR3 has 16 amino acids. The ends were cut back, 5 bases at V and 0 bases at J, with 15 bases in the middle. The CDR3 bases are TGCGCCAGCAGTTTGACAGCCCAGAGCTCCTACAATGAGCAGTTCTTC. Protein sequence: CASSLTAQSSYNEQFF.

The genes are TRBV5-1 and TRBJ1-2; tentatively, D is TRBD1 (5 bases). This CDR3 has 11 residues. The germline V gene has CDR1 SGHRS and CDR2 YFSETQ. The germline V and J ends were trimmed by 4 bases and 10 bases, with 11 bases remaining between them. CDR3 coding DNA: TGCGCCAGCAGCCAAGGGGAAGACTACACCTTC. The encoded protein is CASSQGEDYTF.

In this sample, this clonotype turned up many times. V is TRBV2 and J is TRBJ2-1; D might be TRBD1 (5 bases). V lost 3 bases and J 8 bases, leaving 8 bases between the germline ends. Per germline, CDR1 SNHLY and CDR2 FYNNEI. The CDR3 consists of 12 residues. The CDR3 DNA reads as TGTGCCAGCAGTGAGGCAGGGCATGAGCAGTTCTTC. It translates to CASSEAGHEQFF.

The chain employs TRBV2 and TRBJ2-7; possibly TRBD2 for D (6 bases). V was cut by 6 bases and J by 2 bases, with 14 bases left in between. Germline CDR1 and CDR2: SNHLY and FYNNEI. This CDR3 has 14 residues. The CDR3 sequence is CASSPFSGAYEQYF. The CDR3 DNA follows: TGTGCCAGCAGCCCTTTTTCGGGAGCCTACGAGCAGTACTTC.

A remark on this clonotype: A much more abundant neighbour one base away suggests this may be a read error. The chain uses TRBV6-1 and TRBJ1-3; D call uncertain. Germline lookup yields CDR1 MNHNS and CDR2 SASEGT. This CDR3 comprises 13 residues. The CDR3 region is CASSESYGDTIYF. The CDR3 coding sequence is TGTGCCAGCAGTGAATCGTATGGAGACACCATATATTTT.

There are many counts of this clonotype. The V gene is TRBV4-1, the J gene TRBJ1-1; no definite D call. Germline loops: CDR1 MGHRA, CDR2 YSYEKL. This CDR3 comprises 17 residues. The germline V and J ends were trimmed by 1 base and 2 bases, with 17 bases remaining between them. The CDR3 sequence is CASSQVNLAGRNTEAFF. Here the CDR3 DNA reads TGCGCCAGCAGCCAAGTAAACTTGGCCGGCCGAAACACTGAAGCTTTCTTT.

The chain has TRBV19 and TRBJ2-5; TRBD2 might be the D (5 bases). The CDR3 totals 14 residues. Germline V gene sequence: CDR1 LNHDA, CDR2 SQIVND (reference sequence). V shed 2 bases and J shed 1 base, with 8 bases lying between them. CDR3 sequence reads: CASSIKLAQETQYF. Written as DNA, the CDR3 is TGTGCCAGTAGTATAAAGCTAGCCCAAGAGACCCAGTACTTC.